Below, one TCR beta chain is given with its context. The antigen is undetermined. Relative to the germline gene, one junction end is altered; a read error may explain this. Orbital computed tomography, together with clinical symptoms, serum thyroxine, TRAb and thyroid ultrasound, was used for diagnosis. Beta-chain TCR CDR3 regions were amplified from RNA transcripts. RT-PCR was first run with HTBI primers, then multiplex PCR in a second round. TCRdb re-called the multiplex PCR reads through MiXCR, storing one row per CDR3 protein. The table lists 450,000 to 600,000 distinct CDR3 sequences, about 40% of them singletons, with 4% to 5% in the top ten. The data belong to a study of Graves' ophthalmopathy and Graves' hyperthyroidism. General study findings and limits: Most thyroid-expanded clonotypes exceeding 0.001 frequency were also found in blood.

The CDR3 consists of 14 residues. Germline V CDR1 and CDR2: SNHLY, FYNNEI. The specimen was peripheral blood or thyroid tissue (not recorded which). The chain has TRBV2 and TRBJ1-1; TRBD1 matches at 8 bases. The clonotype comes from an adult man with Graves' hyperthyroidism. The CDR3 coding sequence is TGTGCCAGCAGGAGGGGACAGGATAACACTGAAGCTCTCTTT. The encoded protein is CASRRGQDNTEALF.